Described below is a single T cell receptor beta chain sequence and its context. Its antigen is not known. The data derive from a study of long-term antiretroviral therapy in people with HIV. Broader study findings: Blood, drawn from about 2004 to 2018, may reflect older ART regimens.

The CDR3 loop spans 13 amino acids. Germline lookup yields CDR1 GTSNPN and CDR2 SVGIG (reference sequence). V dropped 4 bases and J dropped 2 bases, with 12 bases sitting between them. Treated in the United States were all of the participants with HIV. Sequencing relied on immunoSEQ assay v3.0, run at survey level. Clones were sequenced by immunoSEQ multiplex PCR, and TCRdb holds only the in-frame ones, with some missing. The sample yields some 11,000 clones, 82% seen once. This sequence joins TRBV30 and TRBJ2-7; either TRBD1 or TRBD2 may fit D (6 bases each). The receptor was isolated from a man aged 45-60 years with HIV. The material was unsorted PBMCs, obtained roughly 8.1 years after starting antiretroviral therapy. CDR3 sequence reads: CAWNQGTPYEQYF. CDR3 coding DNA: TGTGCCTGGAATCAGGGGACTCCCTACGAGCAGTACTTC.